The T cell receptor beta chain described here comes from a study of shared clonotypes between healthy human individuals. Study-level background: CD4 naive and memory got three plates each, CD8 naive two, CD8 memory one. Whole-study results and caveats: On the whole, naive subsets had larger estimated richness than memory subsets had.

Libraries were prepared by immunoSEQ multiplex PCR; TCRdb keeps only in-frame clonotypes and omits some of them. This repertoire shows a few million clones, over 85% found once; its top ten account for 0.39%. Worth noting for this clone: The antigen is undetermined.

The CDR3 extends over 19 amino acids. Trimming removed 5 bases from V and 8 bases from J, with 28 bases in between. CDR1 is SGHAT, CDR2 FQNNGV, per germline. The TCR sequence derives from a man aged 18 to 35 in good health. Some clones in this sample may be carry-over from other donors' samples. Sequencing was done on a sample of naive CD4+ T cells from PBMCs. The subset: CD45RA+ positively selected. The chain employs TRBV11-2 and TRBJ2-6; D is possibly TRBD2 (5 bases). This CDR3 reads CASSQSYRGVGPSTNVLTF. CDR3 bases: TGTGCCAGCAGCCAAAGCTACCGGGGTGTAGGTCCTAGTACCAACGTCCTGACTTTC.